This T cell receptor beta chain was sequenced in a study of beta chain features in type 1 diabetes. Study-wide results and caveats: Cells that show high TCR expression could be over-represented by cDNA sequencing.

From germline, CDR1 is SGHTA and CDR2 FQGNSA. This CDR3 comprises 11 residues. V was clipped by 5 bases and J by 14 bases, with 12 bases between them. In the case of this clone: Its antigen is currently unknown.

Since all of the isolated RNA was reverse transcribed, expressed TCRB transcripts were what got sequenced. Sequencing was performed with immunoSEQ multiplex PCR; in TCRdb, only in-frame clones are kept and a portion is missing. The sample has 250,000 to 350,000 clones; roughly 15% are singletons. The chain recombines TRBV7-2 with TRBJ1-4, with D maybe TRBD1 (5 bases). Source material: central memory CD4+ T cells from blood. The source of this sequence is a man aged 30 to 39 in good health. Here the CDR3 DNA reads TGTGCCAGCAGCACCGGGACCCGGCTGTTTTTT. Translation gives CASSTGTRLFF.